This T cell receptor beta chain derives from a study of control samples from healthy donors and cancer patients. The CDR3 consists of 13 residues. Trimming cost V 8 bases and J 5 bases, with 16 bases left between them. Germline CDR1 is SGHTA and CDR2 is FQGNSA. Repertoires were generated with immunoSEQ multiplex PCR, while TCRdb's copy carries only in-frame clones and drops some. This repertoire shows about 120,000 clones, approximately 88% found once; its top ten account for less than 4%. The sample was blood. V is TRBV7-2 and J is TRBJ2-7; TRBD2 might be the D (6 bases). This receptor was identified in a man aged 35-49 years in good health. CDR3 amino acids: CASRRLGLDEQYF. The CDR3 bases are TGTGCCAGCCGCCGACTAGGTCTCGACGAGCAGTACTTC.